Presented here are 27 T cell receptor beta chains from one specimen sequenced in a study of cytomegalovirus exposure and HLA in healthy donors. Use of 60 Vbeta and 13 Jbeta primers characterized the PCR. Generated by immunoSEQ multiplex PCR, the TCRdb table keeps only in-frame clones and is missing some. The table records about 120,000 clones, 60% to 85% of them present only once. Sample: PBMCs. These receptors all come from a female donor in good health and CMV-seronegative.

Remarks on this clone: Other DNA variants within this sample encode the same CDR3. The gene calls are TRBV5-1 and TRBJ2-5, with TRBD1 identical over 9 bases. The CDR3 runs 16 residues. Germline V gives CDR1 SGHRS, CDR2 YFSETQ. V shed 4 bases and J 7 bases; nucleotides not matched to a gene: 14. The CDR3 loop reads CASSLGGQGGVGTQYF. CDR3 sequence (DNA): TGCGCCAGCAGCCTGGGGGGACAGGGAGGTGTCGGGACCCAGTACTTC.

The rearrangement links TRBV7-8 to TRBJ1-5; 10 bases are a match to TRBD1. CDR1 is SGHVS and CDR2 is FQNEAQ in the germline V gene. The CDR3 runs 16 residues. V lost 2 bases, J lost 7 bases, and 8 bases stayed unmatched. The CDR3 loop reads CASSLTAGTGVQPQHF. In nucleotides, the CDR3 is TGTGCCAGCAGCTTAACGGCCGGGACAGGGGTACAGCCCCAGCATTTT.

CDR3 loop: CAWSRFAGGGTDTQYF. CDR3 in DNA: TGTGCCTGGAGTCGGTTTGCGGGGGGAGGTACAGATACGCAGTATTTT. The V gene is TRBV30, the J gene TRBJ2-3; 8 bases align to TRBD2. The CDR3 is made up of 16 amino acids. The ends lost 2 bases at V and 3 bases at J; junction bases unmatched: 10. The germline V gene has CDR1 GTSNPN and CDR2 SVGIG (reference sequence).

The chain uses TRBV19 and TRBJ2-3; 11 bases map to TRBD2. Germline CDR1 LNHDA, CDR2 SQIVND (reference sequence). The CDR3 runs to 16 residues. With V trimmed by 5 bases and J by 5 bases, 9 bases remained unmatched. CDR3 sequence: CASSDNSGGARDTQYF. The CDR3 DNA sequence: TGTGCCAGTAGTGATAATAGCGGGGGGGCTAGAGATACGCAGTATTTT. The whole variable domain, filled in from reference TRBV19 and TRBJ2-3, reads DGGITQSPKYLFRKEGQNVTLSCEQNLNHDAMYWYRQDPGQGLRLIYYSQIVNDFQKGDIAEGYSVSREKKESFPLTVTSAQKNPTAFYLCASSDNSGGARDTQYFGPGTRLTVL.

The chain links TRBV6-1 to TRBJ1-5, with D possibly TRBD1 on 5 matching bases. V was pared by 6 bases and J by 2 bases, with 11 bases between. Germline V gene sequence: CDR1 MNHNS, CDR2 SASEGT. There are 14 residues in the CDR3. CDR3 residues: CASRPQEGNQPQHF. The CDR3, as DNA: TGTGCCAGCAGACCACAGGAAGGCAATCAGCCCCAGCATTTT.

V usage is TRBV4-3 and J usage is TRBJ2-5; 8 nucleotides align to TRBD2. Germline V gene sequence: CDR1 LGHNA, CDR2 YSLEER. The CDR3 consists of 18 residues. With V trimmed by 2 bases and J by 3 bases, 14 bases remained unmatched. CDR3 DNA sequence: TGCGCCAGCAGCCAACTCGGACGGACTAGCAGTTTCGAAGAGACCCAGTACTTC. Amino acid sequence: CASSQLGRTSSFEETQYF.

The chain links TRBV19 to TRBJ1-1, with 7 bases aligning to TRBD1. The germline V gene has CDR1 LNHDA and CDR2 SQIVND (reference sequence). This CDR3 contains 13 residues. V gave up 8 bases and J gave up 5 bases; unmatched junction bases: 8. CDR3 in amino acids: CASSDRVWTEAFF. In nucleotides, the CDR3 is TGTGCCAGTTCCGACAGGGTGTGGACTGAAGCTTTCTTT.

The chain is built from TRBV4-2 and TRBJ2-1; 7 bases line up with TRBD2. Per the germline V gene, CDR1 is LGHNA and CDR2 is YNFKEQ. Trimming cost V 4 bases and J 9 bases; bases outside gene matches: 9. This CDR3 has 14 residues. CDR3 in DNA: TGTGCCAGCAGCCCGTCCGTAGCGGGTACTGAGCAGTTCTTC. Encoded protein: CASSPSVAGTEQFF.

This sequence joins TRBV6-1 and TRBJ1-5; the D is unclear. The germline CDR1 and CDR2 sequences are MNHNS and SASEGT. The V and J ends lost 6 bases and 5 bases respectively, with 11 bases between them. This CDR3 has 13 amino acids. CDR3 coding DNA: TGTGCCAGCAGCCCAAAACAGTATCAGCCCCAGCATTTT. Amino acids: CASSPKQYQPQHF.

V is TRBV5-4 and J is TRBJ1-5; 7 bases fit TRBD1. The CDR3 length is 18 residues. With V trimmed by 2 bases and J by 0 bases, 11 bases remained unmatched. Germline CDR1 is SGHNT and CDR2 is YYREEE (reference sequence). In DNA, the CDR3 is TGTGCCAGCAGCTTTCGGGACAGCCGGTTTTATAGCAATCAGCCCCAGCATTTT. It specifies CASSFRDSRFYSNQPQHF.

This chain uses TRBV19 with TRBJ1-2; no clear D gene. Per germline, CDR1 LNHDA and CDR2 SQIVND (reference sequence). Trimming removed 0 bases from V and 4 bases from J, with 6 bases in between. The length of the CDR3 is 13 residues. CDR3 DNA: TGTGCCAGTAGTATAGACAACAGCTATGGCTACACCTTC. Translated: CASSIDNSYGYTF.

The chain uses TRBV9 and TRBJ1-2; 8 bases line up with TRBD1. The CDR3 sequence is 18 residues long. Germline V gene lookup returns CDR1 SGDLS and CDR2 YYNGEE. V dropped 0 bases and J dropped 3; count of bases not matched to a gene: 13. CDR3 sequence: CASSVGRSRTGPDYGYTF. CDR3 in DNA: TGTGCCAGCAGCGTAGGCCGATCTAGGACAGGGCCGGACTATGGCTACACCTTC.

Remarks on this clone: At one boundary the junction diverges from the germline segment, which might be a read error. The rearrangement links TRBV2 to TRBJ2-2, with 7 bases aligning to TRBD1. The germline CDR1 and CDR2 sequences are SNHLY and FYNNEI. The CDR3 contains 14 residues. The CDR3 loop reads CAGSLGGNTGELFF. Written as DNA, the CDR3 is TGTGCCGGCAGCCTAGGGGGCAACACCGGGGAGCTGTTTTTT.

In its sample, this clone was seen a few times. The V call is TRBV30, the J call TRBJ2-7; the match to TRBD1 covers 10 bases. V lost 2 bases, J lost 5 bases, and 3 bases stayed unmatched. CDR3 length equals 13 residues. Germline CDR1 and CDR2: GTSNPN and SVGIG (reference sequence). CDR3 nucleotide sequence: TGTGCCTGGAGTTTGGGGACAGGGGACGAGCAGTACTTC. Encoded protein: CAWSLGTGDEQYF.

This clone appeared a single time. V gene TRBV6-1 combines with J gene TRBJ1-6; possible D gene TRBD1, 6 bases. Trimming cost V 0 bases and J 8 bases, with 14 bases left between them. The germline gives CDR1 MNHNS, CDR2 SASEGT. This CDR3 has 16 amino acids. CDR3 bases: TGTGCCAGCAGTGAAGCGGGGACAAGTCTTCATTCACCCCTCCACTTT. Amino acid sequence: CASSEAGTSLHSPLHF.

V usage is TRBV7-2 and J usage is TRBJ2-2, with 7 bases lining up with TRBD2. This CDR3 contains 15 residues. The V segment lost 5 bases and the J segment 4 bases; nucleotides outside the gene matches: 7. Germline V CDR1 and CDR2: SGHTA, FQGNSA. CDR3: CASSRDGGGTGELFF. The CDR3 region has the DNA TGTGCCAGCAGCCGGGACGGCGGGGGCACCGGGGAGCTGTTTTTT.

The CDR3 sequence is CASLIRAGGSYEQYF. The CDR3 DNA follows: TGTGCCAGCCTAATCCGGGCGGGGGGCTCCTACGAGCAGTACTTC. The J gene is TRBJ2-7, the V gene TRBV6-6; 8 nucleotides agree with TRBD2. Germline V CDR1 and CDR2: MNHNY, SVGAGI (reference sequence). CDR3 length: 15 amino acids. Trimming removed 8 bases from V and 0 bases from J; junction bases left unmatched: 9.

CDR3 in amino acids: CASSSPYREANYGYTF. CDR3 sequence (DNA): TGTGCCAGCAGCTCTCCATACAGGGAAGCTAACTATGGCTACACCTTC. The rearrangement links TRBV13 to TRBJ1-2, with a weak D call TRBD1 (6 bases). The germline V and J ends were trimmed by 4 bases and 0 bases, with 15 bases remaining between them. The germline CDR1 and CDR2 sequences are PRHDT and FYEKMQ (reference sequence). This CDR3 is 16 amino acids long.

The rearrangement joins TRBV6-5 to TRBJ2-1; possibly TRBD2 for D (7 bases). Germline CDR1 MNHEY, CDR2 SVGAGI. This CDR3 spans 15 amino acids. V was clipped by 2 bases and J by 6 bases, with 14 bases between them. The CDR3 nucleotides are TGTGCCAGCAGTTACGCGGGGGCTAGCTTCAATGAGCAGTTCTTC. It codes for CASSYAGASFNEQFF.

V is TRBV19 and J is TRBJ1-5; tentative D call: TRBD1 (5 bases). Trimming stripped 1 base from V and 7 bases from J, with 20 bases between. CDR3 length equals 17 residues. The germline gives CDR1 LNHDA, CDR2 SQIVND (reference sequence). CDR3 in amino acids: CASSIGSLGRKGQPQHF. The CDR3 DNA follows: TGTGCCAGTAGTATAGGCTCCCTCGGACGGAAGGGGCAGCCCCAGCATTTT.

The chain couples TRBV7-6 to TRBJ2-3; D is uncertain. Trimming took off 0 bases at V and 3 bases at J, with 7 bases between the two ends. Germline V gene sequence: CDR1 SGHVS, CDR2 FNYEAQ. The CDR3 has 14 residues. In DNA, the CDR3 is TGTGCCAGCAGCTTAGCAGACGGGACAGATACGCAGTATTTT. This encodes CASSLADGTDTQYF.

This sequence joins TRBV11-3 and TRBJ2-1; D is uncertain. CDR1 and CDR2 from the germline V gene are SGHNT and YENEEA. This CDR3 has 14 residues. The V end lost 5 bases, the J end lost 7 bases, and 15 bases lay between the germline ends. In DNA, the CDR3 is TGTGCCAGCAGCCCGACACGCAACTCGAATGAGCAGTTCTTC. Its translation is CASSPTRNSNEQFF.

As to this clone: Other DNA sequences in this specimen translate into the identical CDR3. The chain links TRBV11-2 to TRBJ1-6; D is possibly TRBD1 (6 bases). Germline V gene data show CDR1 as SGHAT and CDR2 as FQNNGV. There are 15 residues in the CDR3. Trimming removed 1 base at V and 6 bases at J, with 10 bases between. In DNA, the CDR3 is TGTGCCAGCAGCTTAGGTGGGACATTTAATTCACCCCTCCACTTT. Its translation is CASSLGGTFNSPLHF.

The chain has TRBV2 and TRBJ2-3, with TRBD2 as a possible D gene (5 bases). CDR1 is SNHLY and CDR2 is FYNNEI in the germline V gene. The CDR3 has 13 amino acids. V lost 10 bases, J lost 2 bases, and 13 bases lay in between. CDR3 sequence reads: CATGFPFTDTQYF. CDR3 DNA sequence: TGTGCCACGGGGTTCCCGTTCACAGATACGCAGTATTTT.

DNA of the CDR3: TGCGCCAGCAGCTTGATTCCCGAGCAAGAGACCCAGTACTTC. Translated: CASSLIPEQETQYF. The chain uses TRBV5-1 and TRBJ2-5; D remains unclear. The CDR3 has 14 residues. V was shortened by 1 base and J by 2 bases, with 9 bases between the two germline ends. In germline, CDR1 is SGHRS, CDR2 YFSETQ.

The V gene is TRBV12-5, the J gene TRBJ1-5; 7 nucleotides line up with TRBD1. J was trimmed by 5 bases and V by 5 bases; bases with no gene match: 6. Germline assignment: CDR1 LGHNT and CDR2 FRNRAP. There are 14 residues in the CDR3. Written as DNA, the CDR3 is TGTGCTAGTGGTCCAGGGGGGAGTTATCAGCCCCAGCATTTT. Encoded protein: CASGPGGSYQPQHF. Complete variable domain (other parts from reference TRBV12-5 and TRBJ1-5): DARVTQTPRHKVTEMGQEVTMRCQPILGHNTVFWYRQTMMQGLELLAYFRNRAPLDDSGMPKDRFSAEMPDATLATLKIQPSEPRDSAVYFCASGPGGSYQPQHFGDGTRLSIL.

The chain couples TRBV5-4 to TRBJ2-7; tentatively, D is TRBD1 (7 bases). Trimming took off 2 bases at V and 1 base at J, with 13 bases between the two ends. The CDR3 totals 15 residues. The germline CDR1 and CDR2 sequences are SGHNT and YYREEE (reference sequence). CDR3 in DNA: TGTGCCAGCAGCTTTCCGGCAGGGGGGTCCTACGAGCAGTACTTC. It encodes CASSFPAGGSYEQYF.